Listed below are T cell receptor beta chains from one sample, sequenced in a study of neurological immune-mediated disorders. TCRdb re-derived calls from the 5' RACE reads in MiXCR, one entry per CDR3 protein. This sample has some 46,000 distinct CDR3 sequences, with 9% to 12% found just once. Material for sequencing was PBMCs. These receptors all stem from a man aged 65 to 85 with HTLV-1-associated myelopathy (HAM/TSP). The CDR3 runs from the conserved cysteine through the conserved F or W. The order of the fields is J gene, V gene, D gene, clone size, CDR3 protein, CDR3 DNA. A D gene is named only where the DNA matches it firmly. A clone size is listed for some rows: how often the clone was seen (once, few, many), or a class if it is expanded.

TRBJ1-2 TRBV28 . many CASSSDSPHGYTF TGTGCCAGCAGCTCCGACAGCCCCCACGGCTACACCTTC
TRBJ1-1 TRBV9 . many CASSVAAGANTEAFF TGTGCCAGCAGCGTAGCGGCAGGAGCGAACACTGAAGCTTTCTTT
TRBJ2-3 TRBV3-2 . . CASSQVHKRQGRGTDTQYF TGTGCCAGCAGCCAAGTACACAAGAGGCAGGGAAGGGGTACAGATACGCAGTATTTT
TRBJ2-5 TRBV27 . many CASSSPAGTQYF TGTGCCAGCAGTTCCCCGGCCGGTACCCAGTACTTC
TRBJ2-4 TRBV7-2 . many CASSLRDMAKNIQYF TGTGCCAGCAGCTTACGGGATATGGCCAAAAACATTCAGTACTTC
TRBJ2-7 TRBV2 TRBD2 . CASRKLAGVPEQYF TGTGCCAGCAGGAAACTAGCGGGCGTTCCCGAGCAGTACTTC
TRBJ2-7 TRBV7-6 . few CASSLNEGPEGEQYF TGTGCCAGCAGCTTAAATGAAGGTCCAGAGGGCGAGCAGTACTTC
TRBJ2-6 TRBV20-1 . many CSATAWGAGANVLTF TGCAGTGCTACGGCATGGGGAGCTGGGGCCAACGTCCTGACTTTC
TRBJ2-7 TRBV20-1 TRBD1 many CSATGTGVSYEQYF TGCAGTGCAACCGGGACAGGGGTCTCCTACGAGCAGTACTTC
TRBJ2-1 TRBV15 TRBD1 . CATSSGTAYNEQFF TGTGCCACCAGCAGTGGGACAGCCTACAATGAGCAGTTCTTC
TRBJ2-1 TRBV6-2/TRBV6-3 . few CASSYGVFNEQFF TGTGCCAGCAGTTACGGGGTTTTCAATGAGCAGTTCTTC
TRBJ2-4 TRBV7-9 TRBD1 medium-sized CASRPTGESIQYF TGTGCCAGCAGACCGACAGGGGAGAGCATTCAGTACTTC
TRBJ1-4 TRBV5-1 . many CASSEQGRANEKLFF TGCGCCAGCAGCGAACAGGGTCGGGCGAATGAAAAACTGTTTTTT
TRBJ2-7 TRBV12-3/TRBV12-4 . many CASSLTGLRYEQYF TGTGCCAGCAGTCTCACGGGACTGAGATACGAGCAGTACTTC
TRBJ1-6 TRBV6-2/TRBV6-3 . many CASKVPGSPLHF TGTGCCAGCAAGGTACCCGGCTCACCCCTCCACTTT
TRBJ1-1 TRBV4-1 . many CASSLQGPGGGKAFF TGCGCCAGCAGCCTTCAAGGCCCGGGAGGAGGGAAAGCTTTCTTT
TRBJ2-1 TRBV5-5 TRBD2 many CASSGNSGSSYNEQFF TGTGCCAGCAGCGGCAATAGCGGGAGCTCCTACAATGAGCAGTTCTTC
TRBJ1-1 TRBV12-3/TRBV12-4 . many CASRAQGYTEAFF TGTGCCAGCAGAGCGCAGGGTTACACTGAAGCTTTCTTT
TRBJ2-7 TRBV5-5 TRBD1 few CASSLGTGVDYEQYF TGTGCCAGCAGCTTGGGAACAGGGGTGGACTACGAGCAGTACTTC
TRBJ2-1 TRBV6-2/TRBV6-3 . many CASSYRVRGSNEQFF TGTGCCAGCAGCTACAGGGTAAGGGGGTCCAATGAGCAGTTCTTC
TRBJ2-1 TRBV6-5 . many CASSTSGSSYNEQFF TGTGCCAGCAGTACCTCGGGAAGCTCCTACAATGAGCAGTTCTTC
TRBJ1-1 TRBV6-5 . many CASMGPGYTEAFF TGTGCCAGCATGGGGCCCGGTTACACTGAAGCTTTCTTT
TRBJ2-7 TRBV7-8 . many CASSFVAFYEQYF TGTGCCAGCAGCTTCGTCGCATTCTACGAGCAGTACTTC
TRBJ2-1 TRBV25-1 . many CASSGPQFNEQFF TGTGCCAGCAGTGGCCCACAGTTCAATGAGCAGTTCTTC
TRBJ2-1 TRBV6-2/TRBV6-3 . many CASSYSSRTANEQFF TGTGCCAGCAGTTACTCGAGTAGGACAGCTAATGAGCAGTTCTTC
TRBJ2-3 TRBV20-1 TRBD2 many CSARDISGSSTDTQYF TGCAGTGCTAGAGACATTAGCGGGTCCAGCACAGATACGCAGTATTTT
TRBJ2-4 TRBV9 TRBD2 many CASSVVERGGIQYF TGTGCCAGCAGCGTAGTTGAGCGGGGCGGCATTCAGTACTTC
TRBJ1-2 TRBV20-1 TRBD1 many CSARGDRGDYGYTF TGCAGTGCTAGGGGGGACAGGGGTGACTATGGCTACACCTTC
TRBJ2-2 TRBV9 TRBD2 many CASSVRASGRTGELFF TGTGCCAGCAGCGTAAGGGCTAGCGGGAGAACCGGGGAGCTGTTTTTT
TRBJ2-4 TRBV20-1 . many CSAGLGNIQYF TGCAGTGCGGGGCTTGGAAACATTCAGTACTTC
TRBJ1-3 TRBV7-2 . few CASSPQFGSYSGNTIYF TGTGCCAGCAGCCCCCAATTCGGGAGCTACTCTGGAAACACCATATATTTT
TRBJ2-3 TRBV7-2 TRBD2 . CASSLRSGRSSDTQYF TGTGCCAGCAGCTTAAGGTCCGGGAGGTCCTCAGATACGCAGTATTTT
TRBJ2-3 TRBV28 . many CASVPSSGVADTQYF TGTGCCAGCGTTCCGTCCTCCGGGGTCGCAGATACGCAGTATTTT
TRBJ2-2 TRBV28 . few CAITQRGVTGELFF TGTGCCATAACTCAGAGGGGGGTCACCGGGGAGCTGTTTTTT
TRBJ1-2 TRBV29-1 . many CSGDPDGYTF TGCAGCGGCGACCCAGATGGCTACACCTTC
TRBJ1-2 TRBV7-3 . many CASSPITEVAGYTF TGTGCCAGCAGCCCCATCACCGAAGTTGCTGGCTACACCTTC
TRBJ2-7 TRBV6-2/TRBV6-3 . many CASSYEGKGYEQYF TGTGCCAGCAGTTATGAGGGAAAAGGCTACGAGCAGTACTTC
TRBJ2-5 TRBV7-8 . many CASSLRSLGTQYF TGTGCCAGCAGCTTAAGGAGCCTGGGGACCCAGTACTTC
TRBJ2-3 TRBV7-2 . many CASSGYSADTQYF TGTGCCAGCAGCGGTTACAGCGCAGATACGCAGTATTTT
TRBJ2-1 TRBV5-4 TRBD1 many CASSSQGQPFF TGTGCCAGCAGCTCACAGGGGCAGCCGTTCTTC